This entry features one T cell receptor (beta chain) sequence. This clone's antigen is unknown. There are no base qualities to consult, and no much larger clone falls within one base. This same CDR3 is encoded by further DNA sequences in the sample. These data belong to a study of Ad26.COV2.S vaccination and SARS-CoV-2 variants listed by TCRdb under 2021. At the level of the whole study: Donors in the vaccine arm were drawn from COV1001, a multicentre, randomized, double-blind, placebo-controlled phase I-IIa trial testing Ad26.COV2.S in healthy adults. Ad26.COV2.S was administered intramuscularly at 5 x 10^10 or 1 x 10^11 viral particles, either as a single shot or as two shots given 56 days apart. TCRbeta repertoire sequencing was used to assess the specificity and breadth of SARS-CoV-2-reactive T cell receptors after Ad26.COV2.S vaccination. A total of 32 samples were included in the TCR-sequenced set, comprising approximately 20 Ad26.COV2.S vaccine recipients, 5 placebo recipients and 8 SARS-CoV-2 convalescent individuals. Trial participants were randomized into five groups of five: low-dose or high-dose Ad26.COV2.S given once or twice, or placebo on both occasions. Blinding of investigators to trial group allocation was maintained during experiments and outcome assessment. Results and caveats for the whole study, not just this receptor: Substantial breadth of spike-specific CD8+ and CD4+ T cell responses was reported after vaccination. It was noted by the authors that total T cell responses may have been underestimated by the TCR breadth and depth analyses. Comparing responses between vaccine doses or regimens was not something the study was powered to do. Spike-specific TCR breadth was higher in Ad26.COV2.S recipients than in placebo recipients (P = 0.0014). Comparable non-spike TCR breadth was observed between vaccine and placebo recipients, consistent with only spike being contained in the vaccine.

V and J lose 2 bases and 6 bases, and a span of 8 bases separates them. From the cysteine through the phenylalanine, the CDR3 covers 13 amino acids. The retained sequence is limited to the CDR3, 39 bases, with the frame set at the first base. The treatment or condition label, read with the paper, signifies: approximately 18 received Ad26.COV2.S at low or high dose, single or two shots; about five received placebo; per-sample allocation not given. Repertoires of vaccine and placebo recipients were sequenced from samples collected on day 63 after the first injection. Between 29 July and 7 August 2020, Cohort 1b enrolled 25 adults aged 18-55 years at one site in Boston, USA. As a vaccine, Ad26.COV2.S was a replication-incompetent adenovirus type 26 vector that expressed a prefusion-stabilized SARS-CoV-2 spike protein derived from the original Wuhan strain. TCRbeta CDR3 regions were sequenced with the immunoSEQ Assay. After extraction, genomic DNA underwent amplification by bias-controlled multiplex PCR, followed by high-throughput sequencing. The original methods were these. To quantify the absolute abundance of every unique TCRbeta CDR3 region, sequences were collapsed and filtered. Usable DNA was measured by amplifying reference genes present in all nucleated cells, and TCRbeta template counts were normalized to that usable DNA to estimate T cell fraction. Repertoire TCRs were annotated as SARS-CoV-2-specific when V gene, CDR3 amino acid sequence and J gene were exactly matched to a known reactive TCR set. The reference SARS-CoV-2 TCR set was derived from MIRA and filtered for enrichment in COVID-19-positive ImmuneCODE repertoires, a step that removed public or cross-reactive TCRs. Based on the MIRA antigens, annotated TCRs were further analysed at the level of specific ORF or position within ORF. Breadth was defined as the number of annotated unique rearrangements divided by the total number of unique productive rearrangements, and depth was defined as the summed frequency of the annotated unique rearrangements. Two-sided Wilcoxon rank-sum tests were applied when comparing TCR breadth between groups. Imported from immuneACCESS, the table was reduced by TCRdb to in-frame sequences with V and J called. These copies leave out some clones; in studies compared against another copy, an unresolved V gene accounts for under half, and the cause of the remainder is not known. That table furnishes V, J and clone size, whereas the DNA furnished D and trimming. For this sample the table gives some 290,000 clones, of which around four fifths were detected only once. The top ten constitute under 2.5% of the sample.

The rearrangement joined TRBV12-3 or TRBV12-4 to TRBJ1-5; a weak D assignment points to TRBD1 (6 bases agree). Sequences were derived from peripheral blood, sampled in a trial of Ad26.COV2.S vaccine versus placebo. The source is a person between 18 and 60 years old who received the Ad26.COV2.S COVID-19 vaccine or a placebo. The CDR3 protein sequence reads: CASSLTGSQPQHF. The bases are TGTGCCAGCAGTTTAACAGGGAGTCAGCCCCAGCATTTT.